This TCR beta chain was sequenced in a study of cytomegalovirus exposure and HLA in healthy donors. The study ran its PCR with 60 Vbeta and 13 Jbeta primers. The assay was immunoSEQ multiplex PCR, and TCRdb's table has in-frame clones only and misses some. The data contain roughly 100,000 clones, 79% of them singletons. The V segment lost 3 bases and the J segment 5 bases; nucleotides outside the gene matches: 7. The CDR3 sequence is 15 residues long. Germline lookup yields CDR1 MGHDK and CDR2 SYGVNS. A remark on this clone: Its antigen is undetermined.

Overall study findings and caveats: Using a false discovery rate of 0.05, a later analysis showed that around 16,000 TCR beta sequences were associated with HLA alleles.

V usage is TRBV25-1 and J usage is TRBJ1-5; 7 nucleotides line up with TRBD1. The sequence was obtained from a male donor in good health and CMV-seropositive. The sample was PBMCs. The CDR3, as DNA: TGTGCCAGCAGTGATAAAGGGGGCGCATATCAGCCCCAGCATTTT. Protein sequence: CASSDKGGAYQPQHF. Supplemented by reference TRBV25-1 and TRBJ1-5, the full variable domain reads EADIYQTPRYLVIGTGKKITLECSQTMGHDKMYWYQQDPGMELHLIHYSYGVNSTEKGDLSSESTVSRIRTEHFPLTLESARPSHTSQYLCASSDKGGAYQPQHFGDGTRLSIL.